This is a list of T cell receptor beta chains from one sample in a study. MiXCR, run by TCRdb on the RT-PCR reads, gives a single entry per CDR3 protein. The repertoire holds almost 700,000 distinct CDR3 sequences, 13% to 15% seen once, with 3.6% in the top ten. The sequenced sample consisted of memory CD4+ T cells from blood. These receptors were obtained from a female donor in good health, serving as a healthy control. Each CDR3 is given with its conserved first and last residue. A D gene is named only where the DNA matches it firmly. Some rows mark clone size as missing; the rest say once, few, many or name a class of expanded clone.

D: TRBD2
size: few
V: TRBV27
J: TRBJ2-1
CDR3: CASSLRLAVNEQFF
DNA: TGTGCCAGCAGTTTAAGGCTAGCGGTCAATGAGCAGTTCTTC

D: TRBD1
size: -
V: TRBV6-6
J: TRBJ2-7
CDR3: CASRKQGYDEQYF
DNA: TGTGCCAGCAGGAAACAGGGGTATGACGAGCAGTACTTC

D: -
size: few
V: TRBV6-5
J: TRBJ2-7
CDR3: CASSANTGSYEQYF
DNA: TGTGCCAGCAGTGCAAACACAGGATCCTACGAGCAGTACTTC

D: -
size: few
V: TRBV4-1
J: TRBJ2-1
CDR3: CASSSGGVVGNEQFF
DNA: TGCGCCAGCAGCTCCGGGGGAGTAGTAGGCAATGAGCAGTTCTTC

D: -
size: -
V: TRBV27
J: TRBJ1-4
CDR3: CASRAEATEKLFF
DNA: TGTGCCAGCAGGGCCGAGGCGACTGAAAAACTGTTTTTT

D: -
size: -
V: TRBV7-9
J: TRBJ2-1
CDR3: CASSPLWDEQFF
DNA: TGTGCCAGCAGCCCCCTATGGGATGAGCAGTTCTTC

D: -
size: many
V: TRBV5-1
J: TRBJ1-1
CDR3: CASRLNTENTEAFF
DNA: TGCGCCAGCAGACTGAACACGGAAAACACTGAAGCTTTCTTT

D: TRBD2
size: few
V: TRBV7-9
J: TRBJ2-1
CDR3: CASSLTSGEVREQFF
DNA: TGTGCCAGCAGCTTGACTAGCGGGGAGGTTAGGGAGCAGTTCTTC

D: TRBD1
size: few
V: TRBV4-2
J: TRBJ1-5
CDR3: CASSQQGAEGNQPQHF
DNA: TGTGCCAGCAGCCAACAGGGGGCTGAGGGCAATCAGCCCCAGCATTTT

D: TRBD2
size: -
V: TRBV28
J: TRBJ2-1
CDR3: CASGNSGRWQFF
DNA: TGTGCCAGCGGGAATAGCGGGAGGTGGCAGTTCTTC

D: -
size: few
V: TRBV27
J: TRBJ1-3
CDR3: CASSKGRGNTIYF
DNA: TGTGCCAGCAGTAAAGGTCGTGGAAACACCATATATTTT

D: -
size: many
V: TRBV5-5
J: TRBJ2-7
CDR3: CASSLEVTYEQYF
DNA: TGTGCCAGCAGCCTCGAGGTTACCTACGAGCAGTACTTC

D: -
size: few
V: TRBV19
J: TRBJ1-5
CDR3: CASRGGAGSGQQPQHF
DNA: TGTGCCAGTAGGGGAGGGGCAGGGTCCGGACAACAGCCCCAGCATTTT

D: -
size: many
V: TRBV25-1
J: TRBJ2-7
CDR3: CASSEIYEQYF
DNA: TGTGCCAGCAGTGAGATCTACGAGCAGTACTTC

D: -
size: few
V: TRBV20-1
J: TRBJ1-6
CDR3: CSARVRAGSNSYNSPLHF
DNA: TGCAGTGCTAGAGTAAGGGCAGGGAGCAACTCCTATAATTCACCCCTCCACTTT

D: TRBD1
size: -
V: TRBV3-1
J: TRBJ1-2
CDR3: CASSLHLAQGAGGYTF
DNA: TGTGCCAGCAGCCTTCATCTGGCCCAGGGGGCTGGAGGCTACACCTTC

D: TRBD1
size: many
V: TRBV27
J: TRBJ2-7
CDR3: CASSPAGTGSYEQYF
DNA: TGTGCCAGCAGCCCTGCCGGGACAGGGTCCTACGAGCAGTACTTC

D: TRBD1
size: few
V: TRBV4-2
J: TRBJ2-2
CDR3: CASSQDGTGAAGELFF
DNA: TGTGCCAGCAGCCAAGATGGTACAGGGGCTGCCGGGGAGCTGTTTTTT

D: -
size: few
V: TRBV4-1
J: TRBJ2-2
CDR3: CASSQEFTGELFF
DNA: TGCGCCAGCAGCCAAGAGTTCACCGGGGAGCTGTTTTTT

D: -
size: many
V: TRBV6-6
J: TRBJ2-2
CDR3: CASSPGHTNTGELFF
DNA: TGTGCCAGCAGTCCTGGACACACCAACACCGGGGAGCTGTTTTTT

D: -
size: -
V: TRBV6-6
J: TRBJ1-5
CDR3: CASSGRQINQPQHF
DNA: TGTGCCAGCAGTGGCCGGCAGATAAATCAGCCCCAGCATTTT

D: TRBD1
size: few
V: TRBV28
J: TRBJ2-6
CDR3: CASSFIVRQGALGANVLTF
DNA: TGTGCCAGCAGTTTTATCGTGCGACAGGGGGCGCTGGGGGCCAACGTCCTGACTTTC

D: -
size: -
V: TRBV20-1
J: TRBJ2-3
CDR3: CSARTSIITDTQYF
DNA: TGCAGTGCCAGGACCTCTATAATCACAGATACGCAGTATTTT

D: -
size: few
V: TRBV6-2/TRBV6-3
J: TRBJ2-7
CDR3: CATKPASSYEQYF
DNA: TGTGCCACCAAGCCGGCCAGTTCCTACGAGCAGTACTTC

D: -
size: few
V: TRBV5-5
J: TRBJ2-3
CDR3: CASTQYGGLDTQYF
DNA: TGTGCCAGCACCCAGTATGGGGGTTTAGATACGCAGTATTTT

D: -
size: few
V: TRBV7-8
J: TRBJ1-6
CDR3: CASSLVGGLVHF
DNA: TGTGCCAGCAGCTTAGTAGGTGGGCTCGTCCACTTT

D: -
size: -
V: TRBV4-1
J: TRBJ1-5
CDR3: CASSQGNRGKSNQPQHF
DNA: TGCGCCAGCAGCCAAGGGAATAGGGGAAAGAGCAATCAGCCCCAGCATTTT

D: -
size: -
V: TRBV2
J: TRBJ2-3
CDR3: CASHRDTDTQYF
DNA: TGTGCCAGCCACCGGGACACAGATACGCAGTATTTT

D: TRBD1
size: -
V: TRBV27
J: TRBJ2-7
CDR3: CASSFAQGVGEQYF
DNA: TGTGCCAGCAGTTTCGCCCAGGGGGTGGGCGAGCAGTACTTC

D: -
size: -
V: TRBV20-1
J: TRBJ2-1
CDR3: CSARGPNLGSYNEQFF
DNA: TGCAGTGCTAGAGGCCCAAATTTAGGCTCCTACAATGAGCAGTTCTTC

D: -
size: few
V: TRBV25-1
J: TRBJ1-2
CDR3: CASLTDLAAGYTF
DNA: TGTGCCAGCCTAACAGACCTCGCAGCTGGCTACACCTTC

D: -
size: many
V: TRBV20-1
J: TRBJ2-1
CDR3: CSARDLLSYNEQFF
DNA: TGCAGTGCTAGAGATCTACTCTCCTACAATGAGCAGTTCTTC

D: TRBD2
size: many
V: TRBV5-1
J: TRBJ2-7
CDR3: CASSFATSGYDEQYF
DNA: TGCGCCAGCAGCTTCGCGACTAGCGGGTACGACGAGCAGTACTTC

D: -
size: few
V: TRBV7-2
J: TRBJ2-7
CDR3: CASSIHQGPYEQYF
DNA: TGTGCCAGCAGCATACACCAGGGTCCTTACGAGCAGTACTTC

D: TRBD2
size: -
V: TRBV7-2
J: TRBJ2-7
CDR3: CAGSYGLADYEQYF
DNA: TGTGCCGGCAGCTACGGACTAGCGGACTACGAGCAGTACTTC

D: TRBD2
size: few
V: TRBV11-2
J: TRBJ2-7
CDR3: CASSSTSGTRRQYF
DNA: TGTGCCAGCAGCTCCACTAGCGGGACACGGAGGCAGTACTTC

D: -
size: -
V: TRBV20-1
J: TRBJ1-5
CDR3: CSASPPTSGNQPQHF
DNA: TGCAGTGCTAGCCCTCCAACGTCGGGCAATCAGCCCCAGCATTTT

D: -
size: -
V: TRBV20-1
J: TRBJ1-2
CDR3: CSARALDWTDGYTF
DNA: TGCAGTGCTAGAGCCTTAGATTGGACAGATGGCTACACCTTC

D: TRBD1
size: -
V: TRBV6-5
J: TRBJ1-2
CDR3: CASSSTGGADYGYTF
DNA: TGTGCCAGCAGTTCGACAGGGGGCGCGGACTATGGCTACACCTTC

D: -
size: few
V: TRBV27
J: TRBJ1-4
CDR3: CASSSHRVTNEKLFF
DNA: TGTGCCAGCAGTTCCCACAGGGTCACTAATGAAAAACTGTTTTTT

D: -
size: many
V: TRBV6-5
J: TRBJ1-6
CDR3: CASSYARRDSPLHF
DNA: TGTGCCAGCAGTTACGCGCGTAGAGATTCACCCCTCCACTTT

D: -
size: -
V: TRBV13
J: TRBJ2-2
CDR3: CASSSFELLNTGELFF
DNA: TGTGCCAGCAGCTCGTTTGAACTCTTGAACACCGGGGAGCTGTTTTTT

D: -
size: few
V: TRBV2
J: TRBJ1-5
CDR3: CASGDTAMSNQPQHF
DNA: TGTGCCAGCGGTGATACAGCTATGAGCAATCAGCCCCAGCATTTT

D: TRBD1
size: few
V: TRBV10-3
J: TRBJ2-3
CDR3: CAISEGTGSDTQYF
DNA: TGTGCCATCAGTGAAGGGACAGGGTCAGATACGCAGTATTTT